The 30 T cell receptor beta chains listed next were all sequenced from one sample in a study of blood T cell repertoires in COVID-19. Some clones are missing from TCRdb's copy, which holds only in-frame ones; the method was immunoSEQ multiplex PCR. Of roughly 40,000 clones in the sample, 60% to 85% were seen once. What was sequenced was peripheral blood. All receptors come from a woman older than 75 with acute or convalescent COVID-19.

The chain is built from TRBV5-1 and TRBJ2-3; 9 nucleotides match TRBD1. The CDR3 sequence is 15 residues long. Germline CDR1 is SGHRS and CDR2 is YFSETQ. V dropped 2 bases and J dropped 2; count of bases not matched to a gene: 3. This CDR3 is CASSFRDRVTDTQYF. In nucleotides, the CDR3 is TGCGCCAGCAGCTTTCGGGACAGGGTCACAGATACGCAGTATTTT.

The chain couples TRBV19 to TRBJ2-1, with D tentatively TRBD2 (5 bases). The CDR3 sequence is 15 residues long. The germline gives CDR1 LNHDA, CDR2 SQIVND (reference sequence). Trimming stripped 6 bases from V and 1 base from J, with 13 bases between. DNA of the CDR3: TGTGCCAGTAGGGGCATACGGGAATCCTACAATGAGCAGTTCTTC. Translation gives CASRGIRESYNEQFF.

V gene TRBV11-2 combines with J gene TRBJ2-7, with TRBD1 matching 9 bases. J was trimmed by 6 bases and V by 5 bases; bases with no gene match: 5. The germline CDR1 and CDR2 sequences are SGHAT and FQNNGV. The length of the CDR3 is 13 residues. The CDR3 DNA sequence: TGTGCCAGCAGCACGGGACAGGGTCGCGAGCAGTACTTC. It specifies CASSTGQGREQYF.

The chain recombines TRBV3-1 (or the pseudogene TRBV3-2) with TRBJ2-3; the D gene is possibly TRBD2 (6 bases). CDR3 size: 13 residues. Per the germline V gene, CDR1 is LGHDT and CDR2 is YNNKEL (reference sequence). Trimming took off 4 bases at V and 4 bases at J, with 9 bases between the two ends. DNA of the CDR3: TGTGCCAGCAGCCTCCGGGAGTCAGATACGCAGTATTTT. Its translation is CASSLRESDTQYF.

The V call is TRBV19, the J call TRBJ2-2; 9 bases are shared with TRBD2. V lost 5 bases to trimming and J lost 0 bases; unmatched junction nucleotides: 4. This CDR3 comprises 16 residues. The germline gives CDR1 LNHDA, CDR2 SQIVND (reference sequence). CDR3 sequence: CASSLPSGTNTGELFF. DNA for the CDR3: TGTGCCAGTAGTCTTCCTAGCGGGACGAACACCGGGGAGCTGTTTTTT.

V is TRBV25-1 and J is TRBJ2-7; D might be TRBD1 (6 bases). Germline CDR1 is MGHDK and CDR2 is SYGVNS. The CDR3 loop spans 14 amino acids. With 2 bases removed from V and 2 bases from J, the gap between germline ends came to 10 bases. The CDR3 is CASSERDIAYEQYF. The CDR3 DNA reads as TGTGCCAGCAGTGAAAGGGACATAGCCTACGAGCAGTACTTC.

This sequence joins TRBV27 and TRBJ2-7; 11 bases fit TRBD2. CDR3 size: 15 residues. Germline values: CDR1 MNHEY, CDR2 SMNVEV (reference sequence). V gave up 3 bases and J gave up 7 bases; unmatched junction bases: 8. CDR3 sequence (DNA): TGTGCCAGCAGTTTGTTAGCGGGAGGGCCTGGGGAGCAGTACTTC. Its protein product is CASSLLAGGPGEQYF.

The gene calls are TRBV24-1 and TRBJ2-2, with 8 bases matching TRBD1. Per the germline V gene, CDR1 is KGHDR and CDR2 is SFDVKD. This CDR3 comprises 13 residues. The V and J ends lost 9 bases and 7 bases, in that order; junction bases with no gene match: 6. CDR3 loop: CATGDRTVGELFF. CDR3 nucleotides: TGTGCCACCGGGGACAGGACGGTCGGGGAGCTGTTTTTT.

The chain joins TRBV5-1 to TRBJ1-4, with 12 bases lining up with TRBD1. From germline, CDR1 is SGHRS and CDR2 YFSETQ. This CDR3 is built from 17 residues. The V and J ends lost 0 bases and 7 bases, in that order; junction bases with no gene match: 7. CDR3 in amino acids: CASSLEGTGGFAEKLFF. The CDR3 region has the DNA TGCGCCAGCAGCTTGGAGGGGACAGGGGGCTTCGCTGAAAAACTGTTTTTT.

As for this clone: This sample also contains other DNA sequences that code for the same CDR3. The chain combines TRBV6-6 with TRBJ2-7; tentative D call: TRBD1 (6 bases). The CDR3 covers 12 residues. Per the germline V gene, CDR1 is MNHNY and CDR2 is SVGAGI (reference sequence). V was clipped by 5 bases and J by 3 bases, with 8 bases between them. The DNA of the CDR3 is TGTGCCAGCAGTCAGGGGTTCTACGAGCAGTACTTC. It is translated as CASSQGFYEQYF.

The rearrangement uses TRBV27 and TRBJ1-1; unclear D gene. This CDR3 contains 15 residues. Trimming took 3 bases from V and 3 from J, leaving 14 bases between them. The germline V gene encodes CDR1 MNHEY and CDR2 SMNVEV (reference sequence). The CDR3 protein is CASSFGVFSDTEAFF. The CDR3 nucleotides are TGTGCCAGCAGTTTCGGGGTCTTCTCCGACACTGAAGCTTTCTTT.

The chain is built from TRBV3-1 (or the pseudogene TRBV3-2) and TRBJ2-5, with D unclear. Germline V gives CDR1 LGHDT, CDR2 YNNKEL (reference sequence). V was pared by 2 bases and J by 7 bases, with 8 bases between. This CDR3 is 12 amino acids long. The CDR3 reads CASSQNGGTQYF. CDR3 bases: TGTGCCAGCAGCCAAAACGGTGGGACCCAGTACTTC.

The CDR3 here is CASSLGWTSDNEQFF. The CDR3, as DNA: TGTGCCAGCAGCTTGGGTTGGACTAGTGACAATGAGCAGTTCTTC. V gene TRBV7-3 combines with J gene TRBJ2-1, with 7 bases fitting TRBD2. The V gene's germline CDR1 is SGHTA and CDR2 FQGTGA. The CDR3 runs 15 residues. The ends lost 3 bases at V and 5 bases at J; junction bases unmatched: 7.

The gene calls are TRBV6-2 or TRBV6-3 and TRBJ2-3, with TRBD2 matching 14 bases. V lost 3 bases, J lost 2 bases, and 13 bases stayed unmatched. The CDR3 covers 20 residues. CDR1 is MNHEY and CDR2 is SVGEGT in the germline V gene. The CDR3 loop reads CASSYPRLAGGPGNTDTQYF. The CDR3 DNA reads as TGTGCCAGCAGTTATCCCCGACTAGCGGGAGGGCCTGGGAACACAGATACGCAGTATTTT.

This clone was counted only a few times. This chain connects TRBV20-1 to TRBJ2-2; 7 bases fit TRBD1. The CDR3 is 11 residues long. CDR1 and CDR2 from the germline V gene are DFQATT and SNEGSKA (reference sequence). Trimming took 6 bases from V and 7 from J; bases not matched to a gene: 2. CDR3 loop: CSADRVGELFF. The CDR3 DNA is TGCAGTGCAGACAGGGTCGGGGAGCTGTTTTTT.

V and J are TRBV4-3 and TRBJ1-5; no firm D call. Germline V gives CDR1 LGHNA, CDR2 YSLEER. This CDR3 has 15 residues. V lost 1 base to trimming and J lost 0 bases, with 7 bases between them. CDR3 sequence (DNA): TGCGCCAGCAGCCAAGTTTATAATAGCAATCAGCCCCAGCATTTT. Translated: CASSQVYNSNQPQHF.

J is TRBJ2-3 and V is TRBV5-5; 9 positions agree with TRBD2. With 4 bases clipped from V and 5 bases from J, the junction kept 11 bases outside the gene matches. Germline CDR1 and CDR2: SGHKS and YYEKEE (reference sequence). This CDR3 has 16 amino acids. The CDR3 spells CASSQQAGGRGDTQYF. The CDR3 bases are TGTGCCAGCAGCCAGCAAGCGGGAGGCCGGGGAGATACGCAGTATTTT.

The chain couples TRBV19 to TRBJ1-1, with TRBD1 identical over 7 bases. There are 14 residues in the CDR3. Germline CDR1 reads LNHDA; CDR2 reads SQIVND (reference sequence). V lost 6 bases and J lost 1; bases outside the gene matches: 5. CDR3 bases: TGTGCCAGTAGCTTTGGACAGGCGAACACTGAAGCTTTCTTT. Its protein is CASSFGQANTEAFF.

The rearrangement joins TRBV5-4 to TRBJ2-7, with 7 positions matching TRBD1. Germline CDR1 is SGHNT and CDR2 is YYREEE (reference sequence). Unmatched junction bases numbered 5, after V lost 3 bases and J lost 2 bases. The CDR3 covers 14 residues. The CDR3 loop is CASSSGTVTYEQYF. In DNA form, the CDR3 reads TGTGCCAGCAGCTCCGGGACAGTTACCTACGAGCAGTACTTC.

V is TRBV5-4 and J is TRBJ1-2, with D perhaps TRBD1 (5 bases). Between the trimmed V and J ends, which lost 4 bases and 10 bases, there was a span of 14 bases. This CDR3 region has 12 residues. The germline V gene has CDR1 SGHNT and CDR2 YYREEE (reference sequence). This chain's CDR3 is CASSLDKFSYTF. The DNA of the CDR3 is TGTGCCAGCAGCCTGGACAAGTTTTCCTACACCTTC.

The chain has TRBV3-1 (or the pseudogene TRBV3-2) and TRBJ2-7; 8 nucleotides line up with TRBD1. With V trimmed by 11 bases and J by 2 bases, 8 bases remained unmatched. Germline-derived CDR1 and CDR2 are LGHDT and YNNKEL (reference sequence). This CDR3 has 13 amino acids. The CDR3 loop is CASGGSPTYEQYF. The CDR3 coding sequence is TGTGCCTCAGGGGGCAGTCCCACCTACGAGCAGTACTTC.

This chain links TRBV5-1 with TRBJ1-2; 10 positions agree with TRBD1. V was clipped by 4 bases and J by 6 bases; unmatched bases: 12. Germline values: CDR1 SGHRS, CDR2 YFSETQ. This CDR3 contains 16 residues. CDR3 sequence: CASSPTATGGLDGYTF. CDR3 DNA sequence: TGCGCCAGCAGCCCAACCGCGACAGGGGGCTTAGATGGCTACACCTTC.

The genes are TRBV10-3 and TRBJ1-5, with D possibly being TRBD1 (6 bases). This CDR3 is 16 amino acids long. The germline gives CDR1 ENHRY, CDR2 SYGVKD. V lost 0 bases and J 4 bases, leaving 13 bases between the germline ends. The CDR3 here is CAISESRTEKNQPQHF. The CDR3 DNA follows: TGTGCCATCAGTGAGTCGAGGACAGAAAAAAATCAGCCCCAGCATTTT.

In nucleotides, the CDR3 is TGTGCCAGCAGCCTTCCTAGCGGGATGAATGAGCAGTTCTTC. It specifies CASSLPSGMNEQFF. This chain connects TRBV5-8 to TRBJ2-1, with 9 bases identical to TRBD2. Germline CDR1 reads SGHTS; CDR2 reads YDEGEE. The CDR3 runs to 14 residues. Trimming cost V 4 bases and J 7 bases; bases outside gene matches: 6.

This clone was counted once. The rearrangement uses TRBV6-2 or TRBV6-3 and TRBJ1-1; TRBD1 matches 7 bases. The CDR3 consists of 13 residues. The germline CDR1 and CDR2 sequences are MNHEY and SVGEGT. V shed 6 bases and J 5 bases; nucleotides not matched to a gene: 6. The CDR3 nucleotides are TGTGCCAGCAGCGCCGACAGGGCTACTGAAGCTTTCTTT. Amino acids: CASSADRATEAFF.

This clone showed up just a few times. V usage is TRBV6-2 or TRBV6-3 and J usage is TRBJ2-5; unclear D gene. Trimming stripped 3 bases from V and 6 bases from J, with 8 bases between. The CDR3 is 12 residues long. Per the germline V gene, CDR1 is MNHEY and CDR2 is SVGEGT. CDR3 protein: CASSYPMKTQYF. The CDR3 DNA sequence: TGTGCCAGCAGTTATCCTATGAAGACCCAGTACTTC.

The chain links TRBV28 to TRBJ1-5, with TRBD1 as a possible D gene (6 bases). Germline V gives CDR1 MDHEN, CDR2 SYDVKM. The CDR3 loop spans 13 amino acids. V dropped 7 bases and J dropped 4 bases, with 11 bases sitting between them. The CDR3 reads CASTGTPNQPQHF. The CDR3 coding sequence is TGTGCCAGCACGGGGACACCAAATCAGCCCCAGCATTTT.

The J gene is TRBJ1-1, the V gene TRBV6-1; no reliable D call. The V and J ends lost 1 base and 10 bases respectively, with 7 bases between them. The V gene's germline CDR1 is MNHNS and CDR2 SASEGT. The CDR3 length is 11 residues. In DNA form, the CDR3 reads TGTGCCAGCAGTGAAGTGGGAGGAGCTTTCTTT. It encodes CASSEVGGAFF.

This chain links TRBV9 with TRBJ1-3; 8 bases align to TRBD1. Trimming took 0 bases from V and 8 from J; bases not matched to a gene: 10. Germline loops: CDR1 SGDLS, CDR2 YYNGEE. CDR3 length: 16 amino acids. CDR3 sequence: CASSVETPDRGDTIYF. In DNA, the CDR3 is TGTGCCAGCAGCGTAGAAACCCCCGACAGGGGTGACACCATATATTTT.

V usage is TRBV18 and J usage is TRBJ2-1; D is perhaps TRBD1 (6 bases). Trimming took 3 bases from V and 8 from J, leaving 17 bases between them. The CDR3 covers 15 residues. Germline CDR1 reads KGHSH; CDR2 reads LQKENI. The CDR3 DNA is TGTGCCAGCTCACCGGGGGCTAGTCGGGTCCATGAGCAGTTCTTC. It encodes CASSPGASRVHEQFF.